Each of the 18 T cell receptor beta chains below was sequenced from the same sample in a study of T cell repertoires in aging, cancer and after chemotherapy (dated by TCRdb to between 2019 and 2020). TCR beta rearrangements were amplified from genomic DNA extracted from peripheral blood rather than from sorted cells or RNA. These reads were obtained on an Illumina MiSeq. Rearranged TRB sequences spanning V, D and J segments were amplified in a multiplex touch-down PCR with a mixed TRB-A/B primer pool. TCRdb trimmed public reads at Q25 via fastp, called clones via MiXCR and kept in-frame beta chains. Identical CDR3 proteins give one entry, which carries the most common genes and DNA. The sample yields about 4,900 distinct CDR3 sequences; roughly 39% were counted once. About 45% of the sample rests with the top ten. Sequencing was carried out using blood. The receptors come from a human donor with a blood cancer.

The rearrangement joins TRBV12-3 or TRBV12-4 to TRBJ1-3, with D perhaps matching TRBD1 (5 bases). The CDR3 contains 13 residues. V dropped 7 bases and J dropped 3 bases, with 10 bases sitting between them. CDR3: CASTRDGGNTIYF. The CDR3 bases are TGTGCCAGCACCCGGGACGGTGGAAACACCATATATTTT.

The table lists this clonotype with a few counts. The chain employs TRBV5-6 and TRBJ2-7; D call uncertain. Trimming left V 4 bases short and J 2 bases short, with 22 bases between. CDR1 and CDR2 (germline): SGHDT, YYEEEE. This CDR3 spans 17 amino acids. The CDR3 DNA reads TGTGCCAGCAGCCATGGCGTGGCTTACCGGATCACCTACGAGCAGTACTTC. Residues: CASSHGVAYRITYEQYF.

In DNA, the CDR3 is TGCAGTGCTAGAGTATACCTAGCGGGTGCCGATGAGCAGTTCTTC. Protein: CSARVYLAGADEQFF. J is TRBJ2-1 and V is TRBV20-1, with 8 bases matching TRBD2. The CDR3 extends over 15 amino acids. Germline V lookup: CDR1 DFQATT, CDR2 SNEGSKA (reference sequence). J was trimmed by 8 bases and V by 1 base; bases with no gene match: 10.

This sequence joins TRBV28 and TRBJ2-7; no clear D. There are 15 residues in the CDR3. Deletions cut 3 bases from V and 3 bases from J, with 15 bases between. Germline CDR1 is MDHEN and CDR2 is SYDVKM. This CDR3 reads CASSFRPQDYYEQYF. CDR3 in DNA: TGTGCCAGCAGTTTTAGACCCCAGGATTACTACGAGCAGTACTTC.

This clonotype is medium-sized within its sample. The rearrangement joins TRBV11-1 to TRBJ2-2, with 7 bases aligning to TRBD2. The germline V gene has CDR1 SGHAT and CDR2 FQDESV (reference sequence). This CDR3 is built from 15 residues. V shed 1 base, J shed 7 bases, and the junction held 6 bases outside the gene matches. CDR3 sequence: CASSLVERGGGELFF. The CDR3 DNA follows: TGTGCCAGCAGCTTAGTCGAGCGGGGAGGCGGGGAGCTGTTTTTT.

This clonotype appeared a few times. V is TRBV10-3 and J is TRBJ2-2; 8 bases are shared with TRBD1. The ends lost 5 bases at V and 6 bases at J; junction bases unmatched: 5. The CDR3 is 14 residues long. In germline, CDR1 is ENHRY, CDR2 SYGVKD. CDR3: CAISTGGSAGELFF. CDR3 in DNA: TGTGCCATCAGTACAGGGGGTTCAGCCGGGGAGCTGTTTTTT.

J is TRBJ2-1 and V is TRBV27, with 8 nucleotides matching TRBD1. CDR1 and CDR2 from the germline V gene are MNHEY and SMNVEV (reference sequence). This CDR3 is built from 13 residues. After removal of 6 bases from V and 8 bases from J, the junction contained 6 bases not matched to a gene. This chain's CDR3 is CASRDREFDEQFF. The CDR3 bases are TGTGCCAGCAGGGACAGGGAATTCGATGAGCAGTTCTTC.

In its sample, this clonotype was seen a few times. CDR3 bases: TGTGCCTGGAGTAGGGGAGAGGGGGCACATGGCTACACCTTC. It encodes CAWSRGEGAHGYTF. The genes are TRBV30 and TRBJ1-2; 7 nucleotides agree with TRBD1. The germline V gene encodes CDR1 GTSNPN and CDR2 SVGIG (reference sequence). J lost 6 bases, V lost 2 bases, and 9 bases had no gene match. This CDR3 has 14 amino acids. Looking up the rest from reference TRBV30 and TRBJ1-2 gives the full variable domain: SQTIHQWPATLVQPVGSPLSLECTVEGTSNPNLYWYRQAAGRGLQLLFYSVGIGQISSEVPQNLSASRPQDRQFILSSKKLLLSDSGFYLCAWSRGEGAHGYTFGSGTRLTVV.

The chain carries TRBV5-5 and TRBJ1-6, with a weak D call TRBD1 (6 bases). CDR1 is SGHKS and CDR2 is YYEKEE in the germline V gene (reference sequence). V lost 6 bases to trimming and J lost 7 bases, with 17 bases between them. The CDR3 totals 15 residues. This CDR3 reads CASTPGQRWNSPLHF. In DNA, the CDR3 is TGTGCCAGCACCCCAGGACAGAGATGGAATTCACCCCTCCACTTT.

This chain links TRBV6-1 with TRBJ1-5; 7 bases match TRBD1. Germline V CDR1 and CDR2: MNHNS, SASEGT. Trimming removed 7 bases from V and 0 bases from J; junction bases left unmatched: 6. The CDR3 has 15 residues. The CDR3 coding sequence is TGTGCCAGCATGAAGGACAGGTATAGCAATCAGCCCCAGCATTTT. Translation: CASMKDRYSNQPQHF.

V gene TRBV6-5 combines with J gene TRBJ2-2, with D perhaps matching TRBD1 (6 bases). Deletions cut 7 bases from V and 6 bases from J, with 12 bases between. Germline V lookup: CDR1 MNHEY, CDR2 SVGAGI. The CDR3 runs 13 residues. The CDR3 loop reads CASNTGFPGELFF. The DNA of the CDR3 is TGTGCCAGCAATACAGGGTTTCCCGGGGAGCTGTTTTTT.

This chain uses TRBV18 with TRBJ2-5; D not certain. With 2 bases removed from V and 1 base from J, the gap between germline ends came to 14 bases. CDR3 length: 16 amino acids. The germline CDR1 and CDR2 sequences are KGHSH and LQKENI. For the CDR3, the DNA is TGTGCCAGCTCACCAGCCGGTAGAACCCTCCAAGAGACCCAGTACTTC. The encoded protein is CASSPAGRTLQETQYF.

This clonotype was counted between two and nine times. The rearrangement joins TRBV6-5 to TRBJ2-1, with TRBD2 as a possible D gene (6 bases). The CDR3 has 14 amino acids. The germline CDR1 and CDR2 sequences are MNHEY and SVGAGI. Trimming took off 8 bases at V and 7 bases at J, with 18 bases between the two ends. The CDR3 protein is CASERTGVGNEQFF. The CDR3 bases are TGTGCCAGCGAGAGGACGGGGGTGGGGAATGAGCAGTTCTTC.

This clonotype has just a few counts. CDR3 DNA: TGTGCCACCACGGGCAGCGGGGGGTACACCGGGGAGCTGTTTTTT. Encoded protein: CATTGSGGYTGELFF. The J gene is TRBJ2-2, the V gene TRBV10-3; TRBD2 agrees at 9 bases. Germline values: CDR1 ENHRY, CDR2 SYGVKD. Unmatched junction bases numbered 9, after V lost 10 bases and J lost 3 bases. This CDR3 is built from 15 residues.

This rearrangement joins TRBV20-1 to TRBJ2-3; D ambiguous. V lost 0 bases to trimming and J lost 5 bases, with 12 bases between them. Looked up from germline, CDR1 is DFQATT and CDR2 is SNEGSKA (reference sequence). The CDR3 is 14 amino acids. The CDR3 DNA reads as TGCAGTGCTAGAGATCTATTAGTGGTAGATACGCAGTATTTT. Its protein product is CSARDLLVVDTQYF.

The chain has TRBV6-5 and TRBJ2-7; D unclear. The V end lost 5 bases, the J end lost 4 bases, and 12 bases lay between the germline ends. The CDR3 loop spans 13 amino acids. Germline CDR1 MNHEY, CDR2 SVGAGI. The CDR3 reads CASSPTLAYEQYV. The DNA for the CDR3 is TGTGCCAGCAGTCCCACATTAGCATACGAGCAGTACGTC.

The V call is TRBV6-5, the J call TRBJ2-7, with D maybe TRBD1 (5 bases). This CDR3 has 12 amino acids. Germline CDR1 is MNHEY and CDR2 is SVGAGI. Between the trimmed V and J ends, which lost 10 bases and 1 base, there was a span of 11 bases. CDR3 DNA: TGTGCCACCGAGACAGCTTCCTACGAGCAGTACGTC. Translated: CATETASYEQYV.

This clonotype has just a few counts. This chain links TRBV6-5 with TRBJ1-5; 7 bases match TRBD1. Trimming cost V 5 bases and J 4 bases; bases outside gene matches: 5. The germline V gene encodes CDR1 MNHEY and CDR2 SVGAGI. The CDR3 contains 14 residues. The CDR3 nucleotides are TGTGCCAGCAGTGCGGGACAGCGAAATCAGCCCCAGCATTTT. Protein product: CASSAGQRNQPQHF.